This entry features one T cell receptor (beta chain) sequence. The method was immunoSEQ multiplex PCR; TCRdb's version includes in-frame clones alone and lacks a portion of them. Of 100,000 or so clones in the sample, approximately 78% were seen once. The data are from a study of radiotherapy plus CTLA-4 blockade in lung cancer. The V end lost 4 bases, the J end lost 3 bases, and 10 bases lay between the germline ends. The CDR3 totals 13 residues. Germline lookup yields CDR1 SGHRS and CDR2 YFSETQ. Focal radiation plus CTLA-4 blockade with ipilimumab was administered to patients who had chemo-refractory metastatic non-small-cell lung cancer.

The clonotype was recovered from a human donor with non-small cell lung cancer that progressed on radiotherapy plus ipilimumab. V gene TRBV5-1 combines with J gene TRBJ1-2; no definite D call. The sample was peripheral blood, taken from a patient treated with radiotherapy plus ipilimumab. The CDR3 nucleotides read TGCGCCAGCAGCAGGGTGGGAGACTATGGCTACACCTTC. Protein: CASSRVGDYGYTF.